The clone carrying this T cell receptor (beta chain) has at least ten counts. The target antigen is unknown. Building the TCR beta libraries relied on iRepertoire HTBI primers, and CDR3 regions underwent Arm-PCR. TCRdb recomputed calls from the multiplex PCR reads with MiXCR, one row per CDR3 protein. The table shows more than 300,000 distinct CDR3 sequences, with 16% occurring only once. The data belong to a study of regulatory T cells in long-lasting Graves disease. Findings of the study overall: Compared with new cases, persistent Graves' patients showed reduced TCR diversity.

Time point meaning: newly diagnosed GD, antithyroid drugs for less than 3 months. Scientists built the TCR library using RNA that was extracted from PBMCs. The CDR3 is made up of 15 amino acids. Germline V gives CDR1 DFQATT, CDR2 SNEGSKA (reference sequence). Deletions cut 6 bases from V and 10 bases from J, with 26 bases between. Separately, the same data were catalogued under a study of T cells in Graves' hyperthyroidism and ophthalmopathy. That work states: Exclusion of patients followed from uncontrolled infection, other autoimmune disease, pregnancy or lactation.

V gene TRBV20-1 combines with J gene TRBJ2-3; tentatively, D is TRBD1 or TRBD2 (5 bases each). Sequenced here: peripheral blood mononuclear cells (PBMCs), sampled at new diagnosis, from a patient treated with antithyroid drugs. This TCR derives from a woman in her late teens or twenties with Graves disease. The CDR3 spells CSAKFRDPKRSAQYF. The CDR3 nucleotides are TGCAGTGCGAAATTCCGGGACCCAAAGCGATCGGCGCAGTATTTT.